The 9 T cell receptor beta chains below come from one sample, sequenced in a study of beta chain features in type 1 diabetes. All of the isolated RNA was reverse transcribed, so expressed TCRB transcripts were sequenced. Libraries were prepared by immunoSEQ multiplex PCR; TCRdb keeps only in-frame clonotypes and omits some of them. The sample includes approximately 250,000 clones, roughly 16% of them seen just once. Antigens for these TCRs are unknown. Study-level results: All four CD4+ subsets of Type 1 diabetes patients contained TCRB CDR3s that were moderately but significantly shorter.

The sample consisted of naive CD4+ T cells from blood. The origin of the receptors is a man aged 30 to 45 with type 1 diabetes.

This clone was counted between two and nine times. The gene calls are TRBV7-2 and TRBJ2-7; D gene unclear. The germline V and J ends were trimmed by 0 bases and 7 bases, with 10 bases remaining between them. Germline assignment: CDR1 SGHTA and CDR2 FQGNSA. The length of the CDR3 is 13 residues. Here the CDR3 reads CASSLAGIREQYF. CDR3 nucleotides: TGTGCCAGCAGCTTAGCGGGAATACGGGAGCAGTACTTC.

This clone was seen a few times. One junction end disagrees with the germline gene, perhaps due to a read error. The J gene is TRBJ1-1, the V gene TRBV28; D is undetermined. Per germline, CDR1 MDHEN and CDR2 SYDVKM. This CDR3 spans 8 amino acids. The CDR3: CASSFSVF. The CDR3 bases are TGTGCCAGCAGTTTTAGCGTCTTT.

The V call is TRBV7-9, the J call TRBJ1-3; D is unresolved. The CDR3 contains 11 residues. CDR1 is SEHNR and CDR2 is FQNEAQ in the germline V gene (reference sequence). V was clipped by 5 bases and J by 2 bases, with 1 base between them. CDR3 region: CASSPGNTIYF. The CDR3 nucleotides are TGTGCCAGCAGCCCTGGAAACACCATATATTTT.

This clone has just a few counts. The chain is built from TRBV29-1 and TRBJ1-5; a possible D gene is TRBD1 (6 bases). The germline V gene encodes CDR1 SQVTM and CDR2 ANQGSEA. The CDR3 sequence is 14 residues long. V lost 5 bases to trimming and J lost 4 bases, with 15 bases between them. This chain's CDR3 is CSVILSGENQPQHF. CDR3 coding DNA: TGCAGCGTTATCCTCTCAGGGGAAAATCAGCCCCAGCATTTT. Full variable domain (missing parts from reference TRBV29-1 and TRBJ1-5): SAVISQKPSRDICQRGTSLTIQCQVDSQVTMMFWYRQQPGQSLTLIATANQGSEATYESGFVIDKFPISRPNLTFSTLTVSNMSPEDSSIYLCSVILSGENQPQHFGDGTRLSIL.

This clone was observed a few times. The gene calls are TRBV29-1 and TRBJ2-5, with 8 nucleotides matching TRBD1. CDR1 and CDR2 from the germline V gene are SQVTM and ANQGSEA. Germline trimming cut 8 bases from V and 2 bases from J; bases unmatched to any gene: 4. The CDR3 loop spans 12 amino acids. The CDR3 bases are TGCAGCTCTCGGACAGGGCAAGAGACCCAGTACTTC. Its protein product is CSSRTGQETQYF.

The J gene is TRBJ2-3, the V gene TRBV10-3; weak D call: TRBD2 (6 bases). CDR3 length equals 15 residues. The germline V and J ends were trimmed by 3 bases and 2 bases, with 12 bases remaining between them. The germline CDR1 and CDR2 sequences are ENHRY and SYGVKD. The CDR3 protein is CAISDYGRPTDTQYF. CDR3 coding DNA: TGTGCCATCAGTGACTACGGGAGACCCACAGATACGCAGTATTTT.

CDR3 nucleotide sequence: TGTGCCAGCAGCTTATTACCAGGCGGGGGAGATACGCAGTATTTT. Its translation: CASSLLPGGGDTQYF. This sequence joins TRBV7-9 and TRBJ2-3; TRBD2 agrees at 7 bases. This CDR3 comprises 15 residues. The ends lost 2 bases at V and 5 bases at J; junction bases unmatched: 7. Looked up from germline, CDR1 is SEHNR and CDR2 is FQNEAQ (reference sequence).

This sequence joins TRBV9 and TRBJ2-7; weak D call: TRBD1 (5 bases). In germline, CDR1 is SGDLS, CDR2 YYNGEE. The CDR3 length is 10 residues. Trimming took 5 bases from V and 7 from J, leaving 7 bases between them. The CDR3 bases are TGTGCCAGCAGAAGGGGAGAGCAGTACTTC. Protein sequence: CASRRGEQYF.

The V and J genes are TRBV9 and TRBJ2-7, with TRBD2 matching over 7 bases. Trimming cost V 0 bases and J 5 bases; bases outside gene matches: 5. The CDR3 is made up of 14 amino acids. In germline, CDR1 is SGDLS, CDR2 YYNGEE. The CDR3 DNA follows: TGTGCCAGCAGCGTAGATGGGACTACCCACGAGCAGTACTTC. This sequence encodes CASSVDGTTHEQYF.